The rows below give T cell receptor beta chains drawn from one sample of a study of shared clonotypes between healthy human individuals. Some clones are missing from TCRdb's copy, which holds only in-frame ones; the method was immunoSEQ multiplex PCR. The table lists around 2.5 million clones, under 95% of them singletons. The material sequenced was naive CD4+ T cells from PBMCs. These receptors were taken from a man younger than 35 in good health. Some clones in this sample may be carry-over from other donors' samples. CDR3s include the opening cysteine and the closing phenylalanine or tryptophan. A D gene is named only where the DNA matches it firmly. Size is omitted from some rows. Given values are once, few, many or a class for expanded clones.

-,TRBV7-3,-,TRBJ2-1,TGTGCCAGCAGCTCTGGACTCAACTCCTACAATGAGCAGTTCTTC,CASSSGLNSYNEQFF
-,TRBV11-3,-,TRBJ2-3,TGTGCCAGCAGCCCCCTGGGTGGGTCTGCAGATACGCAGTATTTT,CASSPLGGSADTQYF
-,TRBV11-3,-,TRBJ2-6,TGTGCCAGCAGCCCAAATAGGGGACCCGGGGCCAACGTCCTGACTTTC,CASSPNRGPGANVLTF
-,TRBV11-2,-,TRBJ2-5,TGTGCCAGCAGCTTAGTGGCAGGGCCCCAAGAGACCCAGTACTTC,CASSLVAGPQETQYF
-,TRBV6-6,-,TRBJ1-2,TGTGCCAGCAGTTACCTCCTCGGGGCGAGCTATGGCTACACCTTC,CASSYLLGASYGYTF
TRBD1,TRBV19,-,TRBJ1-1,TGTGCCAGTAGTACCCCCGACAGGGCGAACACTGAAGCTTTCTTT,CASSTPDRANTEAFF
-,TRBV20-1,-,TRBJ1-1,TGCAGTGCTAGGTCGGACACTGAAGCTTTCTTT,CSARSDTEAFF
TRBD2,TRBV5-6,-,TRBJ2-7,TGTGCCAGCAGCGACCGGAGCGGGAGAGGCTACGAGCAGTACTTC,CASSDRSGRGYEQYF
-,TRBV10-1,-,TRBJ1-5,TGCGCCAGCAGTGAGTCGGAGACGGCTGCCCAGCCCCAGCATTTT,CASSESETAAQPQHF
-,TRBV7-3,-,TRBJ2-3,TGTGCCAGCAGCCGGGACGGGGACACAGATACGCAGTATTTT,CASSRDGDTDTQYF
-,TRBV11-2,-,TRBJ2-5,TGTGCCAGCAGCTTAACGATGGACCTGGACAGAGCGGAGACCCAGTACTTC,CASSLTMDLDRAETQYF
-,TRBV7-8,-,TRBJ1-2,TGTGCCAGCAGCCCGGACACCGTGAACTATGGCTACACCTTC,CASSPDTVNYGYTF
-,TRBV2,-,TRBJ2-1,TGTGCCAGCAGTGGCCGGGTGGGGGGGCAGTTCTTC,CASSGRVGGQFF
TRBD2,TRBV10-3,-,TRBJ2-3,TGTGCCAGCAGTTACTCGAAGACTAGCGGCACAGATACGCAGTATTTT,CASSYSKTSGTDTQYF
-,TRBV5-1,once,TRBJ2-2,TGCGCCAGCAGCGAGAGGGGGTTCACCGGGGAGCTGTTTTTT,CASSERGFTGELFF
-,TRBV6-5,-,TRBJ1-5,TGTGCCAGCAGTCGGTTCGTTGGCAATCAGCCCCAGCATTTT,CASSRFVGNQPQHF
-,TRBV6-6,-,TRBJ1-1,TGTGCCAGCAACCCAGGGCTGGGAAACACTGAAGCTTTCTTT,CASNPGLGNTEAFF
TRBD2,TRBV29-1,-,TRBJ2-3,TGCAGCGTTGAAGGCGGGAGCGTGGATACGCAGTATTTT,CSVEGGSVDTQYF
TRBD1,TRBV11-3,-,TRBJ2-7,TGTGCCAGCAGCTTCTCGACAGGGTCCTACGAGCAGTACTTC,CASSFSTGSYEQYF
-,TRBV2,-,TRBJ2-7,TGTGCCAGCAGTGATAATGGGCAGTACTTC,CASSDNGQYF
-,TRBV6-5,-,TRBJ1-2,TGTGCCAGCAGACCAGACCCCGGAGAGAACTATGGCTACACCTTC,CASRPDPGENYGYTF
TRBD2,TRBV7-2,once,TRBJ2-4,TGTGCCAGCAGTTTAGCGGGAGTCACCAAAAACATTCAGTACTTC,CASSLAGVTKNIQYF
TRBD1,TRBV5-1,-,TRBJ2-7,TGCGCCAGCAGCTCGCTAGGTAAGGGGGCGCTAGACGAGCAGTACTTC,CASSSLGKGALDEQYF
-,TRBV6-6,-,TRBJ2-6,TGTGCCAGCAGTCCGACAGGTAGCTCTGGGGCCAACGTCCTGACTTTC,CASSPTGSSGANVLTF
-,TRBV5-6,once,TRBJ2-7,TGTGCCAGCAGCTTGTCGTCTGGCGGCCTCTCCTACGAGCAGTACTTC,CASSLSSGGLSYEQYF
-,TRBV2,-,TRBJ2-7,TGTGCCAGCGGCGGCCAGGGGCTTCCACACGAGCAGTACTTC,CASGGQGLPHEQYF
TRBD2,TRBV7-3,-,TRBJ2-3,TGTGCCAGCAGCTTCTTAAGCGGGAGTACAGATACGCAGTATTTT,CASSFLSGSTDTQYF
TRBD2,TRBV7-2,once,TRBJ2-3,TGTGCCAGCAGCCCTAGCGGGGCTAGCACAGATACGCAGTATTTT,CASSPSGASTDTQYF
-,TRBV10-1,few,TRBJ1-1,TGCGCCAGCAGTGAAACAATCAACACTGAAGCTTTCTTT,CASSETINTEAFF
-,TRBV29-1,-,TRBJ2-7,TGCAGCGTCCGACACAGCTCCTACGAGCAGTACTTC,CSVRHSSYEQYF
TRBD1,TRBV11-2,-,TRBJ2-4,TGTGCCAGCAGCCAAGGACAGGGAGTTGTCATTCAGTACTTC,CASSQGQGVVIQYF
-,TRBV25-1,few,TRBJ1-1,TGTGCCAGCAGTGAACCCCGCAGGGGCGACACTGAAGCTTTCTTT,CASSEPRRGDTEAFF
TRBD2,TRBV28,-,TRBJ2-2,TGTGCCAGCAGTACCTCGGGGGGGCAGAGGACCGGGGAGCTGTTTTTT,CASSTSGGQRTGELFF
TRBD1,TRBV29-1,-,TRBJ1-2,TGCAGCGGCGGGACAGGGATTGATGGCTACACCTTC,CSGGTGIDGYTF
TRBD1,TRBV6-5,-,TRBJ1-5,TGTGCCAGCAGGCCGACAGGGGGAAATCAGCCCCAGCATTTT,CASRPTGGNQPQHF
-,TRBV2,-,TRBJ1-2,TGTGCCAGCAGGCGCACCGGACTTAGGGGCTACACCTTC,CASRRTGLRGYTF
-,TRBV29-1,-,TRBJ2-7,TGCAGCGTTGCACCCACATTGGGGGACTACGAGCAGTACTTC,CSVAPTLGDYEQYF
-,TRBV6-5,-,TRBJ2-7,TGTGCCAGCAGCCCAAGGGAGACCTACGAGCAGTACTTC,CASSPRETYEQYF
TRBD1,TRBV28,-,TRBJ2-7,TGTGCCAGCAGTTCTTCTACCCGGACAGGGGCCTACGAGCAGTACTTC,CASSSSTRTGAYEQYF
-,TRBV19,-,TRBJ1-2,TGTGCCAGTAGTATAGGAGGGGGGAATAACTATGGCTACACCTTC,CASSIGGGNNYGYTF
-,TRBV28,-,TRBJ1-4,TGTGCCAGCAATTTGGGGGGAGAAAAACTGTTTTTT,CASNLGGEKLFF
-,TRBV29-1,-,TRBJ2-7,TGCAGCGTTATCGGCTGGCCCTACGAGCAGTACTTC,CSVIGWPYEQYF
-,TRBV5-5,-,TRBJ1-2,TGTGCCAGCGCCCCCCAAACGGGCAGGGGCTTCGCCTATGGCTACACCTTC,CASAPQTGRGFAYGYTF
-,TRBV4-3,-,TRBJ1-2,TGCGCCAGCAGCCGACAAATCCTACAGCGAGCTAACTATGGCTACACCTTC,CASSRQILQRANYGYTF
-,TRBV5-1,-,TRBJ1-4,TGCGCCAGCAGCTTATCGACAGGAGGAGATGAAAAACTGTTTTTT,CASSLSTGGDEKLFF
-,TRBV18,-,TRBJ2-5,TGTGCCAGCTCACCACCGACAGAGACCCAGTACTTC,CASSPPTETQYF
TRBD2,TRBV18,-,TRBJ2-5,TGTGCCAGCTCACCACGACTAGCGGGACTCCAAGAGACCCAGTACTTC,CASSPRLAGLQETQYF
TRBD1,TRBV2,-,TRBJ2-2,TGTGCCAGCAGAGCAGGGGGCAACACCGGGGAGCTGTTTTTT,CASRAGGNTGELFF
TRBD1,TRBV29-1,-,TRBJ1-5,TGCAGCGTTCCCGAAAACCACCCGCGGACAGGGAAGTTGGGCAATCAGCCCCAGCATTTT,CSVPENHPRTGKLGNQPQHF